What follows describes a single TCR beta chain. Its matching antigen is unknown. The data belong to a study of shared clonotypes between healthy human individuals. Across the whole study: There were three CD4 naive, three CD4 memory, two CD8 naive and one CD8 memory plates per donor. Study results and limitations: The study found lower generation probabilities in non-shared clonotypes than in those shared by all four donors.

Sequencing was performed with immunoSEQ multiplex PCR; in TCRdb, only in-frame clones are kept and a portion is missing. The repertoire consists of around 700,000 clones, with about 74% occurring once and the leading ten covering 1.5% to 2%. Trimming shortened V by 0 bases and J by 8 bases, and 17 bases separated the two germline ends. The germline V gene has CDR1 LGHNT and CDR2 FRNRAP. This CDR3 is 16 amino acids long. CD45RA+ naive and CD45RA-negative memory subsets were separated from CD4+ cells. The sequence derives from a woman aged 30 to 39 in good health. The sequenced material came from memory CD4+ T cells sorted from blood. The subset was: CD45RA-negative fraction. The J gene is TRBJ2-1, the V gene TRBV12-5; D is perhaps TRBD1 or TRBD2 (5 bases each). CDR3 loop: CASGLVLPRASHEQFF. In DNA form, the CDR3 reads TGTGCTAGTGGTTTGGTACTCCCCAGGGCTAGCCATGAGCAGTTCTTC. Full variable domain (outside the CDR3, taken from reference TRBV12-5 and TRBJ2-1): DARVTQTPRHKVTEMGQEVTMRCQPILGHNTVFWYRQTMMQGLELLAYFRNRAPLDDSGMPKDRFSAEMPDATLATLKIQPSEPRDSAVYFCASGLVLPRASHEQFFGPGTRLTVL.